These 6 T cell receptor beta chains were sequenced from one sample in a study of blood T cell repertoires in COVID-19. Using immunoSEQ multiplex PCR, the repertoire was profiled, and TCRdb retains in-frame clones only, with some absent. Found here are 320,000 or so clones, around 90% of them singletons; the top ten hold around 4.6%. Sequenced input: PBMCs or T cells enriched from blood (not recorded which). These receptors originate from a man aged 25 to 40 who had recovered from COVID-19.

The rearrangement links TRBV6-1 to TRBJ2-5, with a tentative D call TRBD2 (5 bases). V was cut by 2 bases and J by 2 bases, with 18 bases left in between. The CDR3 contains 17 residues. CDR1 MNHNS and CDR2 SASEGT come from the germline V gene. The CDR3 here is CASSEWASSSGQETQYF. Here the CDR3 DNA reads TGTGCCAGCAGTGAATGGGCTAGCTCGTCTGGACAAGAGACCCAGTACTTC.

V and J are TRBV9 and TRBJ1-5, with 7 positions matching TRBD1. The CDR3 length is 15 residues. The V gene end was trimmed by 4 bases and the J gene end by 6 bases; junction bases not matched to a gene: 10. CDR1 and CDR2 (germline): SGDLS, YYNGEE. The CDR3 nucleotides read TGTGCCAGCAGCCAACGGGACAGTTGGGCTCAGCCCCAGCATTTT. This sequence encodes CASSQRDSWAQPQHF.

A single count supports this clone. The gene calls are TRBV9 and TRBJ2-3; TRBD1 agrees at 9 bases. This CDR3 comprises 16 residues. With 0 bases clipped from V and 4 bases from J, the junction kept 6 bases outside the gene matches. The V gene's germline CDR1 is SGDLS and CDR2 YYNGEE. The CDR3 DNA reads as TGTGCCAGCAGCGTAGCTAGGGGACAGGGCCCAGATACGCAGTATTTT. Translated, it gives CASSVARGQGPDTQYF.

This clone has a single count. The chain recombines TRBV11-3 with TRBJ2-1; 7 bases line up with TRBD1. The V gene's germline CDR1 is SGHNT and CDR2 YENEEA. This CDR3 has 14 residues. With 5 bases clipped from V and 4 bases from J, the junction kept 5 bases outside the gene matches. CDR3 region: CASSLRQGYNEQFF. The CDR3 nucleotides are TGTGCCAGCAGCCTACGACAGGGATACAATGAGCAGTTCTTC.

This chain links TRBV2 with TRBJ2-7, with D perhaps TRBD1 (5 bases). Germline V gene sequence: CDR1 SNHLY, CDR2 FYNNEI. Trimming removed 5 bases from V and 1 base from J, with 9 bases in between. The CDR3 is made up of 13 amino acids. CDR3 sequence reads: CASSQTASYEQYF. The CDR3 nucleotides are TGTGCCAGCAGTCAGACAGCATCCTACGAGCAGTACTTC.

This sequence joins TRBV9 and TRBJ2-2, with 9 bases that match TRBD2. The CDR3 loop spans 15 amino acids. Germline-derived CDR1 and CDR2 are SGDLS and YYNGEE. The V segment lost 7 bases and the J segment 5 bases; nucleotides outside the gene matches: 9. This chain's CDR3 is CASAGRGGATGELFF. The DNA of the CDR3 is TGTGCCAGCGCCGGCCGCGGGGGGGCAACCGGGGAGCTGTTTTTT.